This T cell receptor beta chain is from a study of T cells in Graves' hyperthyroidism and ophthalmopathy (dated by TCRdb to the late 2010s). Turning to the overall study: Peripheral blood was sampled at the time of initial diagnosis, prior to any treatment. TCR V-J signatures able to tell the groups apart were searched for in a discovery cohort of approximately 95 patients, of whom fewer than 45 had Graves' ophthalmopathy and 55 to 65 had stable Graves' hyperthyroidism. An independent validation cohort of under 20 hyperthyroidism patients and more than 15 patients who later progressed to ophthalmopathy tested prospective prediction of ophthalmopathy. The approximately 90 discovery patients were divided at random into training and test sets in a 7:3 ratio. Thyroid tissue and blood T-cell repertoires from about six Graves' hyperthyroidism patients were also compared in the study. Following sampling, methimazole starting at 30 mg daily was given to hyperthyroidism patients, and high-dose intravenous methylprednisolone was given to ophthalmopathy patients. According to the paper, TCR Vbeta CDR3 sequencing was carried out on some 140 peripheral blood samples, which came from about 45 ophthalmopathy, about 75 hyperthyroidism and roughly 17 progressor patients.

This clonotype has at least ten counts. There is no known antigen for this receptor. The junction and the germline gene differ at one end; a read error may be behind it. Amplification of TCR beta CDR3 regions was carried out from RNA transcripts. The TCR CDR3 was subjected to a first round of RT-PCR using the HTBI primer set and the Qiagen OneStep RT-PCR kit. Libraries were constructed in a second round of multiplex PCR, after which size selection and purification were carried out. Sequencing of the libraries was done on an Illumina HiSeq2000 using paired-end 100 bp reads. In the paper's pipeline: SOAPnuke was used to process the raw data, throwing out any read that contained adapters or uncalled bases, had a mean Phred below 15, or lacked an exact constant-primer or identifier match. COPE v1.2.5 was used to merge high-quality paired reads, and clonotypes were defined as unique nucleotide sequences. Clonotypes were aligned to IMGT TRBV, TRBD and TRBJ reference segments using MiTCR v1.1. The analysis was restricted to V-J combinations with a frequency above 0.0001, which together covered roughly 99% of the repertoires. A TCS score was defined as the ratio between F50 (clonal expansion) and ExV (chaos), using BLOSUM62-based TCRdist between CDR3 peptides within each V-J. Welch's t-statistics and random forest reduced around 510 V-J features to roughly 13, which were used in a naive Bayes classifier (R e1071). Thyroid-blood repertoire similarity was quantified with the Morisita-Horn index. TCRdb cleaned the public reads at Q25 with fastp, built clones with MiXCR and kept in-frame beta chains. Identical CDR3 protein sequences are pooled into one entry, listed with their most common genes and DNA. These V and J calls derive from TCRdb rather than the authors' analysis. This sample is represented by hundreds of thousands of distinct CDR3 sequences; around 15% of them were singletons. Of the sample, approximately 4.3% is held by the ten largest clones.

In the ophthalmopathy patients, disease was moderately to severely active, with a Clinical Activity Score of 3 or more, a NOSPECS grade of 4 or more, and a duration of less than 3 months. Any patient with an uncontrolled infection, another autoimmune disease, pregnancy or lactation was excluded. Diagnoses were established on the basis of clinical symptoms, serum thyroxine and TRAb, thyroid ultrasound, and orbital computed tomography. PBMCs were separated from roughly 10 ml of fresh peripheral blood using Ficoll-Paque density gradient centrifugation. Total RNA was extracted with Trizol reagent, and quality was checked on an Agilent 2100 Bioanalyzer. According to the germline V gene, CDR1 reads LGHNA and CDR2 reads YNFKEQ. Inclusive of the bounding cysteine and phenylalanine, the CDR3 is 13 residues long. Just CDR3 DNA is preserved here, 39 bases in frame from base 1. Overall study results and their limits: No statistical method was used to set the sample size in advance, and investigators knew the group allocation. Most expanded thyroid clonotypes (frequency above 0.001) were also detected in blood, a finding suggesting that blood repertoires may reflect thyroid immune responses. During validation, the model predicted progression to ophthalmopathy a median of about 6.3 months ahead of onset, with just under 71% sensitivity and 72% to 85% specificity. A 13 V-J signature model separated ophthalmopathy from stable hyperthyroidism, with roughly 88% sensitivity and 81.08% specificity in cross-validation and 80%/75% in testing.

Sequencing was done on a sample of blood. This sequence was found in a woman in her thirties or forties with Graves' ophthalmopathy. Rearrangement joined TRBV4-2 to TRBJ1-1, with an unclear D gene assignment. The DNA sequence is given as TGTGCCAGCAGCCAAGTTTTGGCCACTAAAGCTTTCTTT. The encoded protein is CASSQVLATKAFF.